Below, one TCR beta chain is given with its context. Time point in this sample: pre-treatment sample, taken before nivolumab and TIL therapy. Enrollment ran from October 2017 to early 2020. The CDR3 is 15 amino acids. Per the germline V gene, CDR1 is MNHEY and CDR2 is SVGAGI. V was clipped by 7 bases and J by 6 bases; unmatched bases: 9. Sequencing used immunoSEQ v3. Assay: immunoSEQ multiplex PCR; the TCRdb copy retains only in-frame clones and omits some. The sample records tens of thousands of clones, about 80% being singletons. This entry comes from a study of TIL therapy for anti-PD-1-resistant metastatic lung cancer.

The material sequenced was blood, taken at baseline. The gene calls are TRBV6-5 and TRBJ2-1; 10 positions match TRBD2. This receptor was identified in a man aged 65-85 years with non-small cell lung cancer. CDR3 residues: CASTKGLAGANEQFF. Written as DNA, the CDR3 is TGTGCCAGCACCAAGGGTCTAGCGGGAGCCAATGAGCAGTTCTTC.